The 2 T cell receptor beta chains given below trace back to one sample, sequenced in a study of blood T cell repertoires in COVID-19. The method was immunoSEQ multiplex PCR; TCRdb's version includes in-frame clones alone and lacks a portion of them. The data show hundreds of thousands of clones, about nine tenths seen once. The sample comprised peripheral blood. All receptors derive from a man between 60 and 75 years old who had recovered from COVID-19.

The chain has TRBV27 and TRBJ2-2; tentative D call: TRBD1 (6 bases). This CDR3 has 14 amino acids. V was shortened by 4 bases and J by 1 base, with 7 bases between the two germline ends. Germline CDR1 is MNHEY and CDR2 is SMNVEV (reference sequence). For the CDR3, the DNA is TGTGCCAGCAGTTGGGGACAGAACACCGGGGAGCTGTTTTTT. Its protein is CASSWGQNTGELFF.

V gene TRBV5-1 combines with J gene TRBJ2-1; 7 bases match TRBD1. J gave up 5 bases and V 0 bases, and 5 bases lay outside the gene matches. This CDR3 is built from 15 residues. CDR1 is SGHRS, CDR2 YFSETQ, per germline. CDR3: CASSLADRANNEQFF. The DNA of the CDR3 is TGCGCCAGCAGCTTGGCCGACAGGGCTAACAATGAGCAGTTCTTC.